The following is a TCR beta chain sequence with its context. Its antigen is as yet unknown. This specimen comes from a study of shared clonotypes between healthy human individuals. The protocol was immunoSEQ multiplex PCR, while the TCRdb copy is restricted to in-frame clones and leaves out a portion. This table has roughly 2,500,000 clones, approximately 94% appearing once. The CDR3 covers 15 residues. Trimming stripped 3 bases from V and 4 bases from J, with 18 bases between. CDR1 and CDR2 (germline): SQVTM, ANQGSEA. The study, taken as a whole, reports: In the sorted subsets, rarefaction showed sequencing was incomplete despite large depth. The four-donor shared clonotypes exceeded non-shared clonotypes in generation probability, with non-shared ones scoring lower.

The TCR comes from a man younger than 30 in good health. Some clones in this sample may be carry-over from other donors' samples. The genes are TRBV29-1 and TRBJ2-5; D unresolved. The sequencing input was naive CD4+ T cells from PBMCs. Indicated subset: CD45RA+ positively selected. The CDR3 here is CSVEKGYSGVETQYF. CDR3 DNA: TGCAGCGTTGAGAAAGGATACAGTGGTGTAGAGACCCAGTACTTC.